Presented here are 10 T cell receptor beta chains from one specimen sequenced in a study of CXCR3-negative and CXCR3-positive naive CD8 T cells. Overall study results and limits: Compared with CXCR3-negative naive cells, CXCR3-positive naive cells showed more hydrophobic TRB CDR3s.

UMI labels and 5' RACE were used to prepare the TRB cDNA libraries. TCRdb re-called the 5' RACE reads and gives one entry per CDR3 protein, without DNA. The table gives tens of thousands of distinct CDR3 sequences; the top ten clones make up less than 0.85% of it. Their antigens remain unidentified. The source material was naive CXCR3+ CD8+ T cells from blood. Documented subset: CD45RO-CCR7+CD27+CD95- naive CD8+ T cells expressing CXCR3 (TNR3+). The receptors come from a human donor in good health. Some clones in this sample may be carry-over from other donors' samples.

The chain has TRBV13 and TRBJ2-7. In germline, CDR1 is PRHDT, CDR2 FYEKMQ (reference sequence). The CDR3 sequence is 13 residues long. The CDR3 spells CASSLDREDEQYF.

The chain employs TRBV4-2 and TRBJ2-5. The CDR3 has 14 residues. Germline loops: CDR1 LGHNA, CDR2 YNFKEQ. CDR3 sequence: CASSPGAFQETQYF.

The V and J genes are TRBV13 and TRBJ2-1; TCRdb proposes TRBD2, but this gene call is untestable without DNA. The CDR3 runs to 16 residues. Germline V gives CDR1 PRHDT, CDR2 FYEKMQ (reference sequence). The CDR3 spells CASESRRVGSYNEQFF. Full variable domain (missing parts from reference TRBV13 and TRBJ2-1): AAGVIQSPRHLIKEKRETATLKCYPIPRHDTVYWYQQGPGQDPQFLISFYEKMQSDKGSIPDRFSAQQFSDYHSELNMSSLELGDSALYFCASESRRVGSYNEQFFGPGTRLTVL.

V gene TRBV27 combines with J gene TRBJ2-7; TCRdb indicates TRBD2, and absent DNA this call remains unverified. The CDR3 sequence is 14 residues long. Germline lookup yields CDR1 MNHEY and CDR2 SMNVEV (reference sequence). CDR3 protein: CASSLTSGAYEQYF.

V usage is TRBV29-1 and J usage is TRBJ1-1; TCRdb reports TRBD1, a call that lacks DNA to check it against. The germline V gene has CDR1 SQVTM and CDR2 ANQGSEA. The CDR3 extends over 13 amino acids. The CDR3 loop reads CSAWTGRGPEAFF.

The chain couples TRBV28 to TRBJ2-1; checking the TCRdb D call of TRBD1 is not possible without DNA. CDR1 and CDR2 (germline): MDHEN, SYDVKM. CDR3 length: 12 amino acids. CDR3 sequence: CASSSPRDEQFF. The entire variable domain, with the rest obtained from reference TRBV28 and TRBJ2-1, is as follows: DVKVTQSSRYLVKRTGEKVFLECVQDMDHENMFWYRQDPGLGLRLIYFSYDVKMKEKGDIPEGYSVSREKKERFSLILESASTNQTSMYLCASSSPRDEQFFGPGTRLTVL.

The CDR3 region is CASSPIMGWTEAFF. The chain employs TRBV18 and TRBJ1-1. CDR3 length: 14 amino acids. Germline V gene lookup returns CDR1 KGHSH and CDR2 LQKENI.

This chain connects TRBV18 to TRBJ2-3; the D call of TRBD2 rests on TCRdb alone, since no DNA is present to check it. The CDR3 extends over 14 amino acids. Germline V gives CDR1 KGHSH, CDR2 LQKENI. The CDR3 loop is CASSDAGGTDTQYF.

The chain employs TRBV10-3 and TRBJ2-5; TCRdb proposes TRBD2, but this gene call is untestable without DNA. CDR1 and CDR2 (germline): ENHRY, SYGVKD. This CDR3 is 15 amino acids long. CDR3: CAISSALAVQETQYF.

The CDR3 sequence: CASSPIWEESDSNQPQHF. The rearrangement joins TRBV28 to TRBJ1-5. The germline V gene has CDR1 MDHEN and CDR2 SYDVKM. This CDR3 has 18 residues.